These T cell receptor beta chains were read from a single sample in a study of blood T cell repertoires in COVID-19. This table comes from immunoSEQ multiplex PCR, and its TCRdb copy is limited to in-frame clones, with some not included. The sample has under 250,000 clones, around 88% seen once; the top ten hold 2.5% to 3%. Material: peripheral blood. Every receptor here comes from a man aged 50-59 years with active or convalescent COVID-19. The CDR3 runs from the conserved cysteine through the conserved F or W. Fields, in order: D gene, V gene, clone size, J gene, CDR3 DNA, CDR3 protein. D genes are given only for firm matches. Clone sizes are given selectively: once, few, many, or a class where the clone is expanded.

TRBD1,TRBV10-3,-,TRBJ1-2,TGTGCCATCAGTGATCCGGGACAGGGAAACTATGGCTACACCTTC,CAISDPGQGNYGYTF
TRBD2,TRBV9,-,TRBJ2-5,TGTGCCAGCAGCGTAGCTAGCGGTGAAGAGACCCAGTACTTC,CASSVASGEETQYF
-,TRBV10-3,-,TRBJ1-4,TGTGCCATCAGTGAGTCTCTTACAACTAATGAAAAACTGTTTTTT,CAISESLTTNEKLFF
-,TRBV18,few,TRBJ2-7,TGTGCCAGCTCACCCCCAGGGGGGCACGAGCAGTACTTC,CASSPPGGHEQYF
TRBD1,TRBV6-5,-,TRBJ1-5,TGTGCCAGCAGTCAATACAGGGGTAGCAATCAGCCCCAGCATTTT,CASSQYRGSNQPQHF
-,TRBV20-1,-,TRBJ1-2,TGCAGTGCGCCAGGGGCAGGGGGCTACACCTTC,CSAPGAGGYTF
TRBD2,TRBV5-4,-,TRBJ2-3,TGTGCCAGCAGGTTTCGGGGCGGGGGGGCCTTTTCAGATACGCAGTATTTT,CASRFRGGGAFSDTQYF
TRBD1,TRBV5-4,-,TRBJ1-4,TGTGCCAGCAGCTTGGAAGGGGGCAGCTCGGAAAAACTGTTTTTT,CASSLEGGSSEKLFF
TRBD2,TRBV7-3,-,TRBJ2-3,TGTGCCAGCAGCCCGGGACTAGCGGGAGATACGCAGTATTTT,CASSPGLAGDTQYF
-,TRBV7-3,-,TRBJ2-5,TGTGCCAGCAGCCAAACTGGAGTCCAAGAGACCCAGTACTTC,CASSQTGVQETQYF
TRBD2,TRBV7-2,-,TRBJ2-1,TGTGCCAGCACCGGCGGGGGGGGAGGGTACAATGAGCAGTTCTTC,CASTGGGGGYNEQFF
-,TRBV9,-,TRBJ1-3,TGTGCCAGCAGCGTATTTGACAGGACCGCGGGTTCTGGAAACACCATATATTTT,CASSVFDRTAGSGNTIYF
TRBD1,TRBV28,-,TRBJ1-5,TGTGCCAGCTCTAGGACAGGGATCGCTCAGCCCCAGCATTTT,CASSRTGIAQPQHF
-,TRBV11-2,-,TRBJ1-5,TGTGCCAGCAGCTTAGGGGGCAGCTACAATCAGCCCCAGCATTTT,CASSLGGSYNQPQHF
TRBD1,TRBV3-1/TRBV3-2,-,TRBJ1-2,TGTGCCAGCAGCCAAGACCAGGGGGCGGGTGGCTACACCTTC,CASSQDQGAGGYTF
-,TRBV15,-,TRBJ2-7,TGTGCCACCAGCCCTTTACCGGGACTGCCCCTCGAGCAGTACTTC,CATSPLPGLPLEQYF
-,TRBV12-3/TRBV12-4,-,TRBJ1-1,TGTGCCAGCAGTTTGAGGGGAGGTACTGAAGCTTTCTTT,CASSLRGGTEAFF
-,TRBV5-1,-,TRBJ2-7,TGCGCCAGCAGCGGAGGAGGCGTTTCGGACAGTTCCTACGAGCAGTACTTC,CASSGGGVSDSSYEQYF
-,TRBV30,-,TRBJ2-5,TGTGCCCACCACAGGGCTCCTAGTGTGACCCAGTACTTC,CAHHRAPSVTQYF
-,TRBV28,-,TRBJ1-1,TGTGCCAGCAGTCCCTACATCGGGTCGGACACTGAAGCTTTCTTT,CASSPYIGSDTEAFF
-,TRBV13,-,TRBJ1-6,TGTGCCAGCAGCTTACAGGGGAACAATTCACCCCTCCACTTT,CASSLQGNNSPLHF
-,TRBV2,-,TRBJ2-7,TGTGCCAGCATTCACAGGGTCTCCTACGAGCAGTACTTC,CASIHRVSYEQYF
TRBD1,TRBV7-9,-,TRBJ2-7,TGTGCCAGCAGTTACTCGACAGGGGGTTACGAGCAGTACTTC,CASSYSTGGYEQYF
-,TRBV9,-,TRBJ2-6,TGTGCCAGCAGCGTAGAAGGGGTCAACGTCCTGACTTTC,CASSVEGVNVLTF
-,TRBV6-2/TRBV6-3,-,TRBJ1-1,TGTGCCAGCAGCCGCAGGGCGAACACTGAAGCTTTCTTT,CASSRRANTEAFF
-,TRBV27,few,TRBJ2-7,TGTGCCAGCAGTTTGATTGGAGACGAGCAGTACTTC,CASSLIGDEQYF
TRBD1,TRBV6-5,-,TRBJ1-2,TGTGCCAGCAGTTACGTACAGGGGCATGGCTACACCTTC,CASSYVQGHGYTF
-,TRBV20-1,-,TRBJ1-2,TGCAGTGCTAGAGGGGGCGAAAGCTACACCTTC,CSARGGESYTF
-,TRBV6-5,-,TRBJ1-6,TGTGCCAGCACCGGCGCTGGGTGGGGGCGATCACCCCTCCACTTT,CASTGAGWGRSPLHF
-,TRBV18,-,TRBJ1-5,TGTGCCAGCTCACCGGGAGCCAGGGGCAGCAATCAGCCCCAGCATTTT,CASSPGARGSNQPQHF
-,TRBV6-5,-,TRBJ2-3,TGTGCCAGCACCCAAACGGGGGCAGATACGCAGTATTTT,CASTQTGADTQYF
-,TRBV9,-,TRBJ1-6,TGTGCCAGCAGCCCGGGACATTATAATTCACCCCTCCACTTT,CASSPGHYNSPLHF
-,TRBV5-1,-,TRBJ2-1,TGCGCCAGCAGCTTGGCGGGGATCAATGAGCAGTTCTTC,CASSLAGINEQFF
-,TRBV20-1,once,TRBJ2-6,TGCAGTGCTAGTAATCCCGCGGGGGCCAACGTCCTGACTTTC,CSASNPAGANVLTF
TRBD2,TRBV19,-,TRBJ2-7,TGTGCCAGTAGTATGGGACTAGCTCCTCAGTACGAGCAGTACTTC,CASSMGLAPQYEQYF
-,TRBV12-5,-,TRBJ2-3,TGTGCTAGTGGCCTTAACACAGATACGCAGTATTTT,CASGLNTDTQYF
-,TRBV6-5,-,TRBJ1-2,TGTGCCAGCAGCGGATTCAGGGATGGGTCTGGCTACACCTTC,CASSGFRDGSGYTF
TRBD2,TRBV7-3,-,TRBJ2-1,TGTGCCAGCAGCTTAACGCGACTAGCGGGAGCCCAAGAGCAGTTCTTC,CASSLTRLAGAQEQFF
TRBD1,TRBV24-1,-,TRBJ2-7,TGTGCCACCAGTGATCCGGGACAGGGTGCGTACGAGCAGTACTTC,CATSDPGQGAYEQYF
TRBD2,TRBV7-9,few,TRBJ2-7,TGTGCCAGCAGCTTAGCGATGATCGGACTAGGTTACGAGCAGTACTTC,CASSLAMIGLGYEQYF
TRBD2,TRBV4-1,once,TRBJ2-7,TGCGCCAGCAGCCACTCCTTGGGGGTGACTAGCGGGGGGCCTTACGAGCAGTACTTC,CASSHSLGVTSGGPYEQYF
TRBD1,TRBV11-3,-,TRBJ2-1,TGTGCCAGCAGCTCGACAGGGATTGGCCATGAGCAGTTCTTC,CASSSTGIGHEQFF
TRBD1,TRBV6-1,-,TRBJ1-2,TGTGCCAGCTGGGGGGACGACAGGGAATATGGCTACACCTTC,CASWGDDREYGYTF
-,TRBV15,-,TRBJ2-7,TGTGCCACCAGCAGGGCCGGGACGGGGGCCTACGAGCAGTACTTC,CATSRAGTGAYEQYF
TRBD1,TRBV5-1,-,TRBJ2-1,TGCGCCAGCAGCGTAGACAGGGACAAGGATGAGCAGTTCTTC,CASSVDRDKDEQFF
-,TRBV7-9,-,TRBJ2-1,TGTGCCAGCAGCTTATCCCGGCTAGCGAGAGCGGGTGAGCAGTTCTTC,CASSLSRLARAGEQFF
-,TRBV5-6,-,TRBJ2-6,TGTGCCAGCAGCTTTTTCAGGGCTGGGGCCAACGTCCTGACTTTC,CASSFFRAGANVLTF
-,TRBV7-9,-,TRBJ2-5,TGTGCCAGCAGAGACATCCAACTAGAGACCCAGTACTTC,CASRDIQLETQYF
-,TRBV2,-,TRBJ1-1,TGTGCCAGCGGATCAGACCGGCGGACTGAAGCTTTCTTT,CASGSDRRTEAFF
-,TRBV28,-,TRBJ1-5,TGTGCCAGCATCCCTGCGCCAGGGGAAGGGGGCAATCAGCCCCAGCATTTT,CASIPAPGEGGNQPQHF
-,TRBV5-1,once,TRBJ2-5,TGCGCCAGCAGCTTGGTTCCTCTAGGGGGCCAAGAGACCCAGTACTTC,CASSLVPLGGQETQYF
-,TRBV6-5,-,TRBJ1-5,TGTGCCAGCAGTTCCCTTGGACAGAATCAGCCCCAGCATTTT,CASSSLGQNQPQHF
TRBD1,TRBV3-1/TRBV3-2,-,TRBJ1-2,TGTGCCAGCAGCCCCCACAGGGGGACCTATGGCTACACCTTC,CASSPHRGTYGYTF
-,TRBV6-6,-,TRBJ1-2,TGTGCCAGCAGTTTCGATGGACAGAGCTTCAATAATGGCTACACCTTC,CASSFDGQSFNNGYTF
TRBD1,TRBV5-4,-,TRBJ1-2,TGTGCCAGCAACTACCGCGCAGGGGGCAACTATGGCTACACCTTC,CASNYRAGGNYGYTF
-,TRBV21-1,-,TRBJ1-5,TGTGCCAGCAGCAAAGAGGTACGAAAAGGGGGTAGCAATCAGCCCCAGCATTTT,CASSKEVRKGGSNQPQHF
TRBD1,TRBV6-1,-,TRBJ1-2,TGTGCCAGCAGTGAGGGACAGTACCTAGGGGGCTACACCTTC,CASSEGQYLGGYTF
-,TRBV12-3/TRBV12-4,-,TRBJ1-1,TGTGCCAGCAGTCTCGGGACAACTGTTGGGGACTTT,CASSLGTTVGDF
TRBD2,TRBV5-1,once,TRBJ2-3,TGCGCCAGCAGCTTGGGACTAGCGGTTAGCACAGATACGCAGTATTTT,CASSLGLAVSTDTQYF